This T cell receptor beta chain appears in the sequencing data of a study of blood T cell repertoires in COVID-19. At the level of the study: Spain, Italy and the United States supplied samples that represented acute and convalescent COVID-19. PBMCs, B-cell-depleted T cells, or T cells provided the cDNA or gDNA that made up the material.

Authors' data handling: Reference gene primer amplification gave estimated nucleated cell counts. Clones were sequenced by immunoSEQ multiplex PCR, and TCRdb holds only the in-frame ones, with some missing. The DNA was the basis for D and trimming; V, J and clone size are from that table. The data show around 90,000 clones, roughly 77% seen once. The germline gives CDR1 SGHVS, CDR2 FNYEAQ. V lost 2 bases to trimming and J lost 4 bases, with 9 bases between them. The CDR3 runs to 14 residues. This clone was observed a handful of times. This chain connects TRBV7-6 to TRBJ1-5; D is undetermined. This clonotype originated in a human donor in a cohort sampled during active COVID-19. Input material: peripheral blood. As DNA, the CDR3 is TGTGCCAGCAGCTTACATGCCGGGAATCAGCCCCAGCATTTT. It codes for CASSLHAGNQPQHF.